A single sample is the source of the 26 T cell receptor beta chains below, sequenced in a study of blood T cells in healthy people across ages. With a J-beta primer mix and a sample-barcoded 5' primer, a second PCR ran 7 to 11 cycles. In TCRdb, the 5' RACE reads were re-called with MiXCR into one record per CDR3 protein. The sample yields about 1.5 million distinct CDR3 sequences, roughly two fifths seen once. The sample comprised blood. The receptors were sampled from a young woman in good health.

The rearrangement links TRBV30 to TRBJ2-1; no clear D gene. The V gene's germline CDR1 is GTSNPN and CDR2 SVGIG (reference sequence). The length of the CDR3 is 12 residues. The germline V and J ends were trimmed by 0 bases and 15 bases, with 15 bases remaining between them. The CDR3: CAWSVLGERLFF. The CDR3 DNA reads as TGTGCCTGGAGTGTACTTGGGGAACGATTGTTCTTC.

This clonotype has only a few counts. The V call is TRBV19, the J call TRBJ2-7; no definite D call. This CDR3 region has 12 residues. Trimming cost V 0 bases and J 3 bases, with 3 bases left between them. Germline lookup yields CDR1 LNHDA and CDR2 SQIVND (reference sequence). The CDR3 reads CASSIEFYEQYF. The CDR3 DNA follows: TGTGCCAGTAGTATAGAATTCTACGAGCAGTACTTC. Combining the CDR3 with reference TRBV19 and TRBJ2-7 gives the whole variable domain DGGITQSPKYLFRKEGQNVTLSCEQNLNHDAMYWYRQDPGQGLRLIYYSQIVNDFQKGDIAEGYSVSREKKESFPLTVTSAQKNPTAFYLCASSIEFYEQYFGPGTRLTVT.

The chain joins TRBV6-2 or TRBV6-3 to TRBJ1-2, with a tentative D call TRBD1 (6 bases). Germline CDR1 and CDR2: MNHEY and SVGEGT. Deletions cut 5 bases from V and 6 bases from J, with 16 bases between. This CDR3 has 14 amino acids. CDR3 in amino acids: CASSHYRETDGYTF. As DNA, the CDR3 is TGTGCCAGCAGTCACTACAGGGAAACTGATGGCTACACCTTC.

The chain recombines TRBV20-1 with TRBJ2-5, with a tentative D call TRBD2 (6 bases). V was trimmed by 5 bases and J by 5 bases, leaving 15 bases between them. The CDR3 covers 13 residues. CDR1 DFQATT and CDR2 SNEGSKA come from the germline V gene (reference sequence). This CDR3 reads CSASGRGLETQYF. CDR3 nucleotides: TGCAGTGCTTCAGGACGGGGGTTGGAGACCCAGTACTTC.

This sequence joins TRBV12-3 or TRBV12-4 and TRBJ1-1; the D gene is possibly TRBD1 (6 bases). The germline V and J ends were trimmed by 8 bases and 2 bases, with 18 bases remaining between them. The CDR3 consists of 15 residues. The CDR3 DNA reads TGTGCCAGCTGCCCCTTCCAACAGGGAAACACTGAAGCTTTCTTT. Residues: CASCPFQQGNTEAFF.

This chain links TRBV7-9 with TRBJ2-1; maybe TRBD2 (6 bases). V lost 5 bases to trimming and J lost 7 bases, with 12 bases between them. Per germline, CDR1 SEHNR and CDR2 FQNEAQ (reference sequence). CDR3 length equals 13 residues. The CDR3 spells CASSANGGNEQFF. The DNA for the CDR3 is TGTGCCAGCAGCGCCAACGGGGGAAATGAGCAGTTCTTC.

The chain couples TRBV5-6 to TRBJ2-1; 7 bases align to TRBD2. Germline loops: CDR1 SGHDT, CDR2 YYEEEE. CDR3 size: 16 residues. V lost 3 bases, J lost 6 bases, and 12 bases stayed unmatched. The CDR3 spells CASSSITSVRGNEQFF. The CDR3 DNA reads TGTGCCAGCAGCTCAATCACTAGCGTGCGTGGCAATGAGCAGTTCTTC.

A note on this clonotype: A read error may account for a junction end that differs from germline. The chain combines TRBV5-1 with TRBJ2-5; D might be TRBD1 (5 bases). In germline, CDR1 is SGHRS, CDR2 YFSETQ. The CDR3 consists of 15 residues. The CDR3 is CTSSKTGQGGDEQYF. The CDR3 DNA follows: TGCACCAGCAGCAAGACCGGCCAGGGTGGCGATGAGCAGTACTTC.

This chain joins TRBV20-1 and TRBJ2-5; D uncertain. V lost 7 bases, J lost 1 base, and 7 bases lay in between. The CDR3 has 11 amino acids. Per the germline V gene, CDR1 is DFQATT and CDR2 is SNEGSKA (reference sequence). The CDR3 DNA sequence: TGCAGTGTCCTTGCCCAAGAGACCCAGTACTTC. Translated: CSVLAQETQYF.

The count of this clonotype is one. V and J are TRBV7-3 and TRBJ2-3; D gene unclear. This CDR3 is 15 amino acids long. The V and J ends lost 1 base and 1 base respectively, with 9 bases between them. CDR1 and CDR2 from the germline V gene are SGHTA and FQGTGA. CDR3 in amino acids: CASSLSGMGTDTQYF. As DNA, the CDR3 is TGTGCCAGCAGCTTAAGTGGGATGGGCACAGATACGCAGTATTTT.

The rearrangement joins TRBV10-3 to TRBJ2-1, with TRBD1 as a possible D gene (5 bases). Germline CDR1 reads ENHRY; CDR2 reads SYGVKD. Trimming cost V 4 bases and J 6 bases, with 10 bases left between them. The CDR3 is made up of 13 amino acids. The DNA for the CDR3 is TGTGCCATCAGTGGGGGCAGGCGCAATGAGCAGTTCTTC. This encodes CAISGGRRNEQFF.

This clonotype was seen only once. The chain recombines TRBV7-3 with TRBJ2-1, with D unclear. V lost 1 base, J lost 6 bases, and 13 bases lay in between. Germline-derived CDR1 and CDR2 are SGHTA and FQGTGA. CDR3 size: 15 residues. The CDR3 loop is CASSLIVSSCNEQFF. The DNA for the CDR3 is TGTGCCAGCAGCTTAATTGTATCTAGTTGCAATGAGCAGTTCTTC.

The chain recombines TRBV7-9 with TRBJ1-4; a weak D match, TRBD1 (6 bases). The CDR3 totals 15 residues. Germline V gene sequence: CDR1 SEHNR, CDR2 FQNEAQ (reference sequence). V lost 7 bases to trimming and J lost 8 bases, with 20 bases between them. CDR3 bases: TGTGCCAGCACCTCGAGCCCGACAGGCGGCGAAAAACTGTTTTTT. Amino acids: CASTSSPTGGEKLFF.

The J gene is TRBJ2-7, the V gene TRBV7-9; D is unclear. This CDR3 has 14 amino acids. Trimming removed 5 bases at V and 7 bases at J, with 18 bases between. Germline lookup yields CDR1 SEHNR and CDR2 FQNEAQ (reference sequence). The chain's CDR3 is CASSLRTGENEQYF. DNA of the CDR3: TGTGCCAGCAGCCTCCGGACGGGCGAGAATGAGCAGTACTTC.

This clonotype has only a few counts. The rearrangement uses TRBV4-2 and TRBJ2-3, with TRBD1 identical over 7 bases. CDR1 LGHNA and CDR2 YNFKEQ come from the germline V gene. After removal of 4 bases from V and 2 bases from J, the junction contained 6 bases not matched to a gene. The CDR3 runs to 15 residues. As DNA, the CDR3 is TGTGCCAGCAGCCTAGCCAGGGGGTTCACAGATACGCAGTATTTT. Its protein is CASSLARGFTDTQYF.

In its sample, this clonotype was seen a few times. The chain joins TRBV6-1 to TRBJ1-1; D gene uncertain. Germline lookup yields CDR1 MNHNS and CDR2 SASEGT. Trimming removed 0 bases from V and 4 bases from J, with 12 bases in between. This CDR3 is 15 amino acids long. CDR3 sequence: CASSEAVPVGTEAFF. CDR3 DNA sequence: TGTGCCAGCAGTGAAGCCGTCCCCGTGGGCACTGAAGCTTTCTTT.

This clonotype has a handful of counts. The chain has TRBV24-1 and TRBJ2-7; TRBD1 might be the D (5 bases). There are 14 residues in the CDR3. Germline assignment: CDR1 KGHDR and CDR2 SFDVKD. The V gene lost 3 bases and the J gene lost 3 bases, with 11 bases spanning the gap. The CDR3 region has the DNA TGTGCCACCAGTGATCGACAGTATGACTACGAGCAGTACTTC. Its protein is CATSDRQYDYEQYF.

This clonotype has a handful of counts. This rearrangement joins TRBV4-2 to TRBJ2-5; TRBD2 matches at 8 bases. CDR1 LGHNA and CDR2 YNFKEQ come from the germline V gene. V was pared by 4 bases and J by 1 base, with 5 bases of the junction left unmatched. The CDR3 loop spans 15 amino acids. For the CDR3, the DNA is TGTGCCAGCAGCCCGTTAGCGGGGACCCAAGAGACCCAGTACTTC. Amino acids: CASSPLAGTQETQYF.

This clonotype was picked up a small number of times. The chain has TRBV25-1 and TRBJ2-1; a possible D gene is TRBD2 (6 bases). Trimming took 3 bases from V and 0 from J, leaving 12 bases between them. The germline V gene encodes CDR1 MGHDK and CDR2 SYGVNS. The CDR3 length is 16 residues. The CDR3 DNA is TGTGCCAGCAGTGATATAGCGGAAAGCTCCTACAATGAGCAGTTCTTC. Encoded protein: CASSDIAESSYNEQFF.

The chain combines TRBV27 with TRBJ1-2; TRBD1 is a possible D gene (6 bases). Trimming took 0 bases from V and 3 from J, leaving 14 bases between them. Germline CDR1 reads MNHEY; CDR2 reads SMNVEV (reference sequence). This CDR3 contains 16 residues. The DNA of the CDR3 is TGTGCCAGCAGTTTATCGTCGGGGGACATCCACTATGGCTACACCTTC. Its protein product is CASSLSSGDIHYGYTF.

This clonotype appeared a few times. V usage is TRBV4-3 and J usage is TRBJ2-1; D ambiguous. CDR1 is LGHNA and CDR2 is YSLEER in the germline V gene. This CDR3 is 16 amino acids long. V was pared by 0 bases and J by 4 bases, with 13 bases between. The CDR3 coding sequence is TGCGCCAGCAGCCAAGACAGGCGTAATCAATACAATGAGCAGTTCTTC. Amino acid sequence: CASSQDRRNQYNEQFF.

This clonotype was counted a few times. The chain uses TRBV28 and TRBJ2-7, with D possibly being TRBD2 (5 bases). The J call may be incorrect, as the DNA end agrees better with TRBJ2-5. This CDR3 is built from 14 residues. Germline values: CDR1 MDHEN, CDR2 SYDVKM. The CDR3 region has the DNA TGTGCCAGCAGCTTCGGGTTGACACGGGGGACCCAGTACTTC. Residues: CASSFGLTRGTQYF.

The genes are TRBV20-1 and TRBJ1-2; D gene unclear. V dropped 3 bases and J dropped 5 bases, with 10 bases sitting between them. This CDR3 has 12 residues. Germline lookup yields CDR1 DFQATT and CDR2 SNEGSKA (reference sequence). The CDR3 bases are TGCAGTGCTAGTGGTGCTCCTTATGGCTACACCTTC. Amino acid sequence: CSASGAPYGYTF.

This clonotype was counted a few times. This chain links TRBV29-1 with TRBJ2-1; no definite D call. V was trimmed by 7 bases and J by 4 bases, leaving 8 bases between them. The germline gives CDR1 SQVTM, CDR2 ANQGSEA. The CDR3 has 11 residues. The DNA of the CDR3 is TGCAGCGGCGCCCTTTACAATGAGCAGTTCTTC. Translating it yields CSGALYNEQFF.

This clonotype was recorded a few times. The chain carries TRBV6-2 or TRBV6-3 and TRBJ1-1, with D perhaps TRBD1 (5 bases). V was shortened by 11 bases and J by 1 base, with 14 bases between the two germline ends. This CDR3 region has 13 residues. Germline V gene sequence: CDR1 MNHEY, CDR2 SVGEGT. DNA of the CDR3: TGTGCCGGATCGTTGGGGGGGAACACTGAAGCTTTCTTT. Translating it yields CAGSLGGNTEAFF.

J is TRBJ2-5 and V is TRBV29-1, with 11 bases aligning to TRBD1. V dropped 6 bases and J dropped 11; count of bases not matched to a gene: 11. This CDR3 spans 13 amino acids. In germline, CDR1 is SQVTM, CDR2 ANQGSEA. CDR3 bases: TGCAGCGTACGGGACAGGGGGTTCGATGAGCAGTACTTC. This gives the protein CSVRDRGFDEQYF.